This TCR beta chain originates from a study of blood T cell repertoires in COVID-19. Clones were sequenced by immunoSEQ multiplex PCR, and TCRdb holds only the in-frame ones, with some missing. Of tens of thousands of clones listed, over 70% were seen once; the top ten hold approximately 32%. V shed 5 bases, J shed 3 bases, and the junction held 4 bases outside the gene matches. The CDR3 runs 14 residues. CDR1 is SEHNR, CDR2 FQNEAQ, per germline (reference sequence). Sequenced material: peripheral blood. This sequence originates from a man aged 80 or over with active or convalescent COVID-19. The rearrangement links TRBV7-9 to TRBJ1-1; 9 bases fit TRBD1. Here the CDR3 reads CASSRTGADTEAFF. As DNA, the CDR3 is TGTGCCAGCAGCCGGACAGGGGCGGACACTGAAGCTTTCTTT.